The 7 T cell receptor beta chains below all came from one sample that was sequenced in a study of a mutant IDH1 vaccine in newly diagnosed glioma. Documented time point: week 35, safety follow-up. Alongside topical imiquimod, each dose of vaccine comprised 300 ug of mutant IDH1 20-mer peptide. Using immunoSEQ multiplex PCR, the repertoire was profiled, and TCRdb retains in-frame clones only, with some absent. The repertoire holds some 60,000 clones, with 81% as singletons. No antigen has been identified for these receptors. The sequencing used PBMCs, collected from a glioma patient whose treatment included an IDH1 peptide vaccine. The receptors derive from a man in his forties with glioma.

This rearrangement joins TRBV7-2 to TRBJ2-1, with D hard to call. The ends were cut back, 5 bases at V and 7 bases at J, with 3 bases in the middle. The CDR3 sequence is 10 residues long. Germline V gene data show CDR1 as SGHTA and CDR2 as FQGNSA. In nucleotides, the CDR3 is TGTGCCAGCAGCAGTAATGAGCAGTTCTTC. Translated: CASSSNEQFF.

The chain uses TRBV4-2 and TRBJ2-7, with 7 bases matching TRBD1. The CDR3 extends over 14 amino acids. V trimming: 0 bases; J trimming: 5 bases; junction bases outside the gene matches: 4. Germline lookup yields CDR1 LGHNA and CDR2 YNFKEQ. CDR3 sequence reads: CASSQETGNHEQYF. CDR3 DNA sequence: TGTGCCAGCAGCCAAGAGACAGGGAACCACGAGCAGTACTTC.

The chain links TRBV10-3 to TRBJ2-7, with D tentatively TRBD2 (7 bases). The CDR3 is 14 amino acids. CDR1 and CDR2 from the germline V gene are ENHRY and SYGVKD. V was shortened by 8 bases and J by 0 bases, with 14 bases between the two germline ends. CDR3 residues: CAIGGGGNSYEQYF. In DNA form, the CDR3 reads TGTGCCATCGGGGGGGGCGGGAACTCCTACGAGCAGTACTTC.

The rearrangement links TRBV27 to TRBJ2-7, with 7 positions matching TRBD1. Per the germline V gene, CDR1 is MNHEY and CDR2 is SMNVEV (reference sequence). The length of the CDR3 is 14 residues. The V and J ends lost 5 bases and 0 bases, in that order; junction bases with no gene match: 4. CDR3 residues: CASSKRTGSYEQYF. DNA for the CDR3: TGTGCCAGCAGTAAACGGACAGGCTCCTACGAGCAGTACTTC.

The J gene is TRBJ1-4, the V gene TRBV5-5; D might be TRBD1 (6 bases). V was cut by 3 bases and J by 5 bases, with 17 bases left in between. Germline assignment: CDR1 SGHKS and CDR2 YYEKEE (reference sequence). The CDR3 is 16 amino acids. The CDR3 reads CASSWQGRGRNEKLFF. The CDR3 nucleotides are TGTGCCAGCAGCTGGCAGGGGAGGGGACGAAATGAAAAACTGTTTTTT.

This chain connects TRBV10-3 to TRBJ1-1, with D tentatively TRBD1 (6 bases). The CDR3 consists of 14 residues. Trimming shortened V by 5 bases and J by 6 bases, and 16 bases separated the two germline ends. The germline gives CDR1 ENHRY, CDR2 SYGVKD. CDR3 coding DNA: TGTGCCATCAGTCAGGGGCCGCCCCGGGCTGAAGCTTTCTTT. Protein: CAISQGPPRAEAFF.

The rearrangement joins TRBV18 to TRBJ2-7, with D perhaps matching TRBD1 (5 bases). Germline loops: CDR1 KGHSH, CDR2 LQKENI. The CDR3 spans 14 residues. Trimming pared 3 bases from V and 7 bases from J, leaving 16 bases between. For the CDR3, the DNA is TGTGCCAGCTCACCTGGGGCGGAACCCTTTGAGCAGTACTTC. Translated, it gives CASSPGAEPFEQYF.